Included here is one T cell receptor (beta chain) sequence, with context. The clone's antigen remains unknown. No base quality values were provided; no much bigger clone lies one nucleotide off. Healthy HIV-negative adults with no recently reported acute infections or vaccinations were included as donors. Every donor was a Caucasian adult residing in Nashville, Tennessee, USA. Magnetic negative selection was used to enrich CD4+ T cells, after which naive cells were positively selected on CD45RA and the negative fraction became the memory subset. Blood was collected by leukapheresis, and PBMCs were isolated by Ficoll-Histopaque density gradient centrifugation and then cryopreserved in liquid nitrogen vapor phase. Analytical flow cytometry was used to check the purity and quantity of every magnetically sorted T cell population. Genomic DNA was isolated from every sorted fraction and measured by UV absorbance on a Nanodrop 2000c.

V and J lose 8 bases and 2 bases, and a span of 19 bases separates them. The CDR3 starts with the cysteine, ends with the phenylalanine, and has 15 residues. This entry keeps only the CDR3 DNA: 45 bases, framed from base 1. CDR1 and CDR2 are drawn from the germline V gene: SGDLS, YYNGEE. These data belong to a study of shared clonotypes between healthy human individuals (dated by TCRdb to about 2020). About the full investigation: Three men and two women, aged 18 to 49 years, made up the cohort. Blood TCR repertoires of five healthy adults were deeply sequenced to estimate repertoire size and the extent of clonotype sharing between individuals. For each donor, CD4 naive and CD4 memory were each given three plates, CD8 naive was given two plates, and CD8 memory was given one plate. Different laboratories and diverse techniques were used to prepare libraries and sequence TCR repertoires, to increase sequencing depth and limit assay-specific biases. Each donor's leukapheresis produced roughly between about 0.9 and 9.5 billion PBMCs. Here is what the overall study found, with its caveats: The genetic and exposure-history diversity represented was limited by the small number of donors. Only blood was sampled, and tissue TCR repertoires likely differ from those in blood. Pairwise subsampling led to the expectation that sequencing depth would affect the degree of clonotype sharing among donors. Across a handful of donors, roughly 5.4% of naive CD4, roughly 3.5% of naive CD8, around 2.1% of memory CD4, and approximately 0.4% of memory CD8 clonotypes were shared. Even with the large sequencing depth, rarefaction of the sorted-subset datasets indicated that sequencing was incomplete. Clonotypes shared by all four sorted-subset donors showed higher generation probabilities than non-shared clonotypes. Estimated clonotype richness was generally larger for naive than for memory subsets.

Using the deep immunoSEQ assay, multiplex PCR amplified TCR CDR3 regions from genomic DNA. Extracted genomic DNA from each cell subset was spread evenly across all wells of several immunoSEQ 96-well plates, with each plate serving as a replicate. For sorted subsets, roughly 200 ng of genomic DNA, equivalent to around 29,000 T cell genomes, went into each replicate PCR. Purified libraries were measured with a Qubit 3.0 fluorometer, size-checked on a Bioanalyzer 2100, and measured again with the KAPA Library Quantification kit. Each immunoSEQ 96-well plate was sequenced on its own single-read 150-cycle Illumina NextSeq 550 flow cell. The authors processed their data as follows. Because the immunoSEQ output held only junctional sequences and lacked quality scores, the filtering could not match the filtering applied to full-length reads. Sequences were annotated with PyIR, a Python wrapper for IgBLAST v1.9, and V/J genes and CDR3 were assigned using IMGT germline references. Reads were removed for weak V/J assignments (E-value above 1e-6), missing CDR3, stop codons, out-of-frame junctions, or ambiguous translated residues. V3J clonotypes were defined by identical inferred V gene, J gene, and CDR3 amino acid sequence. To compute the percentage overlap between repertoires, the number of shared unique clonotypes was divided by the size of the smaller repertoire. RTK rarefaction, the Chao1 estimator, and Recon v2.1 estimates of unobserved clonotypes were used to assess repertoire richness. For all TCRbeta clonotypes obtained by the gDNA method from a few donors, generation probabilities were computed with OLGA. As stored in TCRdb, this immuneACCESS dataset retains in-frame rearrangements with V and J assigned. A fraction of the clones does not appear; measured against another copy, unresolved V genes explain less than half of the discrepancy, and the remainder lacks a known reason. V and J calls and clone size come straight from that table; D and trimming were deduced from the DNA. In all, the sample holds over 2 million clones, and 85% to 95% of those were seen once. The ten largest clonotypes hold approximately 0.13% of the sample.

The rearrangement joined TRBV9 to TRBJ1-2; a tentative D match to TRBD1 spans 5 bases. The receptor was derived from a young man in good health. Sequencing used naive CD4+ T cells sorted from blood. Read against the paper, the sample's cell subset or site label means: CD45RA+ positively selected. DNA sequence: TGTGCCAGTACGCCTGGAACCGGGGACAACTATGGCTACACCTTC. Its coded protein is CASTPGTGDNYGYTF.